The rows below give T cell receptor beta chains drawn from one sample of a study of regulatory T cells in long-lasting Graves disease. TCRdb analysed the multiplex PCR reads with MiXCR anew, one entry per CDR3 protein. The data show around 400,000 distinct CDR3 sequences, roughly 16% seen once. Source: peripheral blood mononuclear cells (PBMCs), taken at new diagnosis, from a patient treated with antithyroid drugs. These receptors all stem from a female donor with Graves disease. Each CDR3 is given with its conserved first and last residue. Each record gives: V gene, J gene, D gene, clone size, CDR3 protein, CDR3 DNA. The D gene is left open where the match is weak. Size is omitted from some rows. Given values are once, few, many or a class for expanded clones.

V gene: TRBV29-1; J gene: TRBJ2-2; D gene: -; clone size: many; CDR3 protein: CSVAGWGAGELFF; CDR3 DNA: TGCAGCGTTGCGGGGTGGGGTGCCGGGGAGCTGTTTTTT
V gene: TRBV20-1; J gene: TRBJ1-1; D gene: -; clone size: many; CDR3 protein: CSAPGDSDGAFF; CDR3 DNA: TGCAGTGCCCCCGGGGATTCCGACGGGGCTTTCTTT
V gene: TRBV14; J gene: TRBJ1-1; D gene: -; clone size: many; CDR3 protein: CASSQVGRPAEAFF; CDR3 DNA: TGTGCCAGCAGCCAAGTCGGCCGGCCCGCGGAAGCTTTCTTT
V gene: TRBV6-1; J gene: TRBJ2-7; D gene: -; clone size: many; CDR3 protein: CASSRTAGTGSSYEQYF; CDR3 DNA: TGTGCCAGCAGCCGAACCGCCGGGACTGGGAGCTCCTACGAGCAGTACTTC
V gene: TRBV27; J gene: TRBJ2-1; D gene: TRBD2; clone size: many; CDR3 protein: CATEDGGGRNEQFF; CDR3 DNA: TGTGCCACCGAGGACGGGGGGGGGCGCAACGAGCAGTTCTTC
V gene: TRBV7-9; J gene: TRBJ2-1; D gene: -; clone size: many; CDR3 protein: CASSFPPAAYNEQFF; CDR3 DNA: TGTGCCAGCAGCTTCCCACCCGCCGCCTACAATGAGCAGTTCTTC
V gene: TRBV6-1; J gene: TRBJ1-1; D gene: -; clone size: many; CDR3 protein: CASSSPYGNTEAFF; CDR3 DNA: TGTGCCAGCAGCTCTCCTTACGGAAACACTGAAGCTTTCTTT
V gene: TRBV20-1; J gene: TRBJ1-6; D gene: TRBD1; clone size: -; CDR3 protein: CSASNTPGGHSPLHF; CDR3 DNA: TGCAGTGCTAGCAACACCCCAGGGGGTCACTCACCCCTCCACTTT
V gene: TRBV12-3/TRBV12-4; J gene: TRBJ2-7; D gene: -; clone size: -; CDR3 protein: CASSPRLERGAEQYF; CDR3 DNA: TGTGCCAGCAGTCCCCGACTTGAACGGGGGGCCGAGCAGTACTTC
V gene: TRBV2; J gene: TRBJ1-5; D gene: TRBD1; clone size: many; CDR3 protein: CASSDRGSNQPQHF; CDR3 DNA: TGTGCCAGCAGCGACAGGGGTAGCAATCAGCCCCAGCATTTT
V gene: TRBV27; J gene: TRBJ1-1; D gene: -; clone size: many; CDR3 protein: CASTRKAGGGPLEAFF; CDR3 DNA: TGTGCCAGCACTAGAAAGGCGGGGGGCGGACCCCTTGAAGCTTTCTTT
V gene: TRBV4-2; J gene: TRBJ2-7; D gene: TRBD1; clone size: -; CDR3 protein: CASSPGTARAYEQYF; CDR3 DNA: TGTGCCAGCAGCCCGGGGACAGCGAGGGCCTACGAGCAGTACTTC
V gene: TRBV29-1; J gene: TRBJ2-3; D gene: TRBD1; clone size: many; CDR3 protein: CSVERQGVTDTQYF; CDR3 DNA: TGCAGCGTTGAACGGCAGGGGGTAACAGATACGCAGTATTTT
V gene: TRBV6-1; J gene: TRBJ2-7; D gene: TRBD1; clone size: -; CDR3 protein: CASRLTSGQAYEQYF; CDR3 DNA: TGTGCCAGCAGGCTAACCTCGGGACAGGCCTACGAGCAGTACTTC
V gene: TRBV20-1; J gene: TRBJ2-3; D gene: -; clone size: many; CDR3 protein: CSARRRADTDTQYF; CDR3 DNA: TGCAGTGCTAGGAGGCGGGCCGACACAGATACGCAGTATTTT
V gene: TRBV11-2; J gene: TRBJ1-1; D gene: TRBD1; clone size: many; CDR3 protein: CASSLTGGFSEAFF; CDR3 DNA: TGTGCCAGCAGCTTAACAGGGGGCTTTAGTGAAGCTTTCTTT
V gene: TRBV20-1; J gene: TRBJ1-1; D gene: -; clone size: many; CDR3 protein: CSARDRGGENTEAFF; CDR3 DNA: TGCAGTGCTAGAGATCGTGGGGGAGAGAACACTGAAGCTTTCTTT
V gene: TRBV6-1; J gene: TRBJ2-2; D gene: -; clone size: -; CDR3 protein: CASSDRGTNTGELFF; CDR3 DNA: TGTGCCAGCAGTGACCGCGGGACTAACACCGGGGAGCTGTTTTTT
V gene: TRBV12-3/TRBV12-4; J gene: TRBJ2-3; D gene: TRBD1; clone size: many; CDR3 protein: CASRDRYTDTQYF; CDR3 DNA: TGTGCCAGCCGGGACAGGTACACAGATACGCAGTATTTT
V gene: TRBV12-5; J gene: TRBJ2-7; D gene: -; clone size: -; CDR3 protein: CASGLRGGRSYEQYF; CDR3 DNA: TGTGCTAGTGGTTTGAGGGGGGGCCGGTCCTACGAGCAGTACTTC
V gene: TRBV12-5; J gene: TRBJ2-1; D gene: -; clone size: many; CDR3 protein: CATSRAVIDNEQFF; CDR3 DNA: TGTGCTACCTCCCGCGCGGTAATTGACAATGAGCAGTTCTTC
V gene: TRBV5-1; J gene: TRBJ1-6; D gene: -; clone size: -; CDR3 protein: CASSLDRVSPLHF; CDR3 DNA: TGCGCCAGCAGCTTGGACAGGGTTTCACCCCTCCACTTT
V gene: TRBV12-3/TRBV12-4; J gene: TRBJ2-2; D gene: -; clone size: many; CDR3 protein: CASSTMGGTGELFF; CDR3 DNA: TGTGCCAGCAGTACTATGGGGGGCACCGGGGAGCTGTTTTTT
V gene: TRBV27; J gene: TRBJ1-1; D gene: -; clone size: many; CDR3 protein: CASSPGTTEAFF; CDR3 DNA: TGTGCCAGCAGTCCAGGGACTACTGAAGCTTTCTTT
V gene: TRBV5-4; J gene: TRBJ2-1; D gene: -; clone size: few; CDR3 protein: CASSLRLPSSYNEQFF; CDR3 DNA: TGTGCCAGCAGCTTGAGACTGCCGAGCTCCTACAATGAGCAGTTCTTC
V gene: TRBV7-2; J gene: TRBJ1-1; D gene: TRBD1; clone size: many; CDR3 protein: CASSRVGGRGDSEAFF; CDR3 DNA: TGTGCCAGCAGCCGGGTGGGCGGCAGGGGGGACTCTGAAGCTTTCTTT
V gene: TRBV4-1; J gene: TRBJ1-1; D gene: -; clone size: many; CDR3 protein: CASTGWWGGRGTEAFF; CDR3 DNA: TGCGCCAGCACCGGGTGGTGGGGGGGGCGAGGGACTGAAGCTTTCTTT
V gene: TRBV30; J gene: TRBJ1-1; D gene: -; clone size: -; CDR3 protein: CAWTPNQGLWNTEAFF; CDR3 DNA: TGTGCCTGGACCCCAAACCAGGGACTGTGGAACACTGAAGCTTTCTTT
V gene: TRBV12-3/TRBV12-4; J gene: TRBJ2-4; D gene: -; clone size: many; CDR3 protein: CASSFFGTLAKNIQYF; CDR3 DNA: TGTGCCAGCAGTTTCTTTGGGACCCTAGCCAAAAACATTCAGTACTTC
V gene: TRBV10-3; J gene: TRBJ1-6; D gene: TRBD1; clone size: many; CDR3 protein: CAISEVGQGARSPLHF; CDR3 DNA: TGTGCCATCAGTGAAGTGGGACAGGGTGCACGTTCACCCCTCCACTTT
V gene: TRBV6-5; J gene: TRBJ1-1; D gene: -; clone size: few; CDR3 protein: CASSYKREAFF; CDR3 DNA: TGTGCCAGCAGTTACAAGAGGGAAGCTTTCTTT
V gene: TRBV7-9; J gene: TRBJ1-4; D gene: -; clone size: -; CDR3 protein: CASSLIDEKLFF; CDR3 DNA: TGTGCCAGCAGCTTAATAGATGAAAAACTGTTTTTT
V gene: TRBV6-1; J gene: TRBJ1-1; D gene: -; clone size: -; CDR3 protein: CASNGTPRNTEAFF; CDR3 DNA: TGTGCCAGCAATGGAACACCCCGGAACACTGAAGCTTTCTTT
V gene: TRBV7-2; J gene: TRBJ2-3; D gene: -; clone size: many; CDR3 protein: CASSLAVTSTDTQYF; CDR3 DNA: TGTGCCAGCAGCTTAGCCGTTACCAGCACAGATACGCAGTATTTT
V gene: TRBV28; J gene: TRBJ2-1; D gene: -; clone size: many; CDR3 protein: CASSPSGWRGTSYNEQFF; CDR3 DNA: TGTGCCAGCAGTCCGTCGGGATGGCGGGGTACGTCCTACAATGAGCAGTTCTTC
V gene: TRBV10-1; J gene: TRBJ2-3; D gene: TRBD1; clone size: many; CDR3 protein: CASSVWTGVGDTQYF; CDR3 DNA: TGCGCCAGCAGTGTCTGGACAGGGGTGGGAGATACGCAGTATTTT
V gene: TRBV10-3; J gene: TRBJ2-5; D gene: -; clone size: many; CDR3 protein: CAILRDPQETQYF; CDR3 DNA: TGTGCCATACTCCGGGACCCCCAAGAGACCCAGTACTTC
V gene: TRBV6-1; J gene: TRBJ1-2; D gene: -; clone size: many; CDR3 protein: CASSRDTSNYGYTF; CDR3 DNA: TGTGCCAGCAGCAGGGACACCTCTAACTATGGCTACACCTTC
V gene: TRBV20-1; J gene: TRBJ2-1; D gene: TRBD2; clone size: -; CDR3 protein: CSARRLAGAPYNEQFF; CDR3 DNA: TGCAGTGCTAGAAGACTAGCGGGAGCCCCCTACAATGAGCAGTTCTTC
V gene: TRBV4-1; J gene: TRBJ2-3; D gene: TRBD2; clone size: few; CDR3 protein: CASSQSGTSGNTQYF; CDR3 DNA: TGCGCCAGCAGCCAATCAGGGACTAGCGGGAATACGCAGTATTTT
V gene: TRBV6-1; J gene: TRBJ2-1; D gene: -; clone size: many; CDR3 protein: CASRRNNEQFF; CDR3 DNA: TGTGCCAGCAGACGAAACAATGAGCAGTTCTTC
V gene: TRBV7-3; J gene: TRBJ1-1; D gene: -; clone size: many; CDR3 protein: CASSLMGGLGAEAFF; CDR3 DNA: TGTGCCAGCAGCCTAATGGGGGGTTTAGGTGCTGAAGCTTTCTTT
V gene: TRBV10-3; J gene: TRBJ1-3; D gene: -; clone size: -; CDR3 protein: CAISESGGNTIYF; CDR3 DNA: TGTGCCATCAGTGAGTCGGGGGGAAACACCATATATTTT
V gene: TRBV6-1; J gene: TRBJ1-5; D gene: -; clone size: many; CDR3 protein: CASRQDGFNQPQHF; CDR3 DNA: TGTGCCAGCAGGCAAGACGGTTTCAATCAGCCCCAGCATTTT
V gene: TRBV4-1; J gene: TRBJ2-1; D gene: -; clone size: -; CDR3 protein: CASRLAQNSHNEQFF; CDR3 DNA: TGCGCCAGCAGATTAGCCCAAAACTCCCACAATGAGCAGTTCTTC
V gene: TRBV27; J gene: TRBJ1-1; D gene: -; clone size: many; CDR3 protein: CASSRGGTEAFF; CDR3 DNA: TGTGCCAGCAGTCGTGGGGGCACTGAAGCTTTCTTT
V gene: TRBV3-1; J gene: TRBJ1-2; D gene: -; clone size: many; CDR3 protein: CASGVAGSDGYTF; CDR3 DNA: TGTGCCAGCGGTGTGGCGGGTAGTGATGGCTACACCTTC
V gene: TRBV12-3/TRBV12-4; J gene: TRBJ1-5; D gene: TRBD1; clone size: -; CDR3 protein: CASGTGDQPQHF; CDR3 DNA: TGTGCCAGCGGGACAGGGGATCAGCCCCAGCATTTT
V gene: TRBV2; J gene: TRBJ2-3; D gene: -; clone size: many; CDR3 protein: CASREAIQGTTQYF; CDR3 DNA: TGTGCCAGCAGAGAAGCCATACAGGGAACTACGCAGTATTTT
V gene: TRBV25-1; J gene: TRBJ2-3; D gene: -; clone size: few; CDR3 protein: CASSANMRRYRTHSSTDTQYF; CDR3 DNA: TGTGCCAGCAGTGCCAACATGCGTCGTTATCGGACGCATTCTAGCACAGATACGCAGTATTTT
V gene: TRBV7-2; J gene: TRBJ2-3; D gene: TRBD2; clone size: many; CDR3 protein: CASSREGLLVNTQYF; CDR3 DNA: TGTGCCAGCAGCCGGGAGGGTTTACTTGTGAATACGCAGTATTTT
V gene: TRBV7-6; J gene: TRBJ1-4; D gene: TRBD1; clone size: few; CDR3 protein: CASSNRGSTNEKLFF; CDR3 DNA: TGTGCCAGCAGCAACAGGGGTTCTACTAATGAAAAACTGTTTTTT
V gene: TRBV6-2/TRBV6-3; J gene: TRBJ2-3; D gene: TRBD2; clone size: many; CDR3 protein: CASSYLAGGPSRTDTQYF; CDR3 DNA: TGTGCCAGCAGTTACTTAGCGGGAGGGCCATCCCGCACAGATACGCAGTATTTT
V gene: TRBV6-9; J gene: TRBJ2-7; D gene: -; clone size: many; CDR3 protein: CASSYSNVDKLSYEQYF; CDR3 DNA: TGTGCCAGCAGTTACTCGAATGTTGACAAGTTATCCTACGAGCAGTACTTC
V gene: TRBV28; J gene: TRBJ1-1; D gene: -; clone size: many; CDR3 protein: CASSLLVKNTEAFF; CDR3 DNA: TGTGCCAGCAGTTTATTGGTCAAGAACACTGAAGCTTTCTTT